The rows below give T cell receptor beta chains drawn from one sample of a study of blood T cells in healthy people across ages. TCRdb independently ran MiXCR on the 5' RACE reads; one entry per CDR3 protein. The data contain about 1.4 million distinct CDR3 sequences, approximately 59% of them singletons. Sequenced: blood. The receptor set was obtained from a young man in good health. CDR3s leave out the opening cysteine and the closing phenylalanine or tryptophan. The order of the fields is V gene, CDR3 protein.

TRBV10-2 ASSEWTGHSYEQY
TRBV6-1 ASSEARSNQPQH
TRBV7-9 ASSLVGTQSYEQY
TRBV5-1 ASSPEPSYNEQF
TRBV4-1 ASGPPRPNEQF
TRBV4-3 ASSQDISVKPQH
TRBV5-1 ASSGTYGELF
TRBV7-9 ASTVRDVGRQETQY
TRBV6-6 ASSYGLDRGSYGYT
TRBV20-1 SARMPSYNEQF
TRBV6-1 ATMTGLTYEQY
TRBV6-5 ASRPLGQGENSPLH
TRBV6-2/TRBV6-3 ASSFQAASGANVLT
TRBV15 ATSRETGASNSPLH
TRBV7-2 ASSNSGGTGELF
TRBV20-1 SARDSVRDRGKGYNSPLH
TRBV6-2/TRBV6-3 ASFLGGASSYNEQF
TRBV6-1 ASRPTLAGSSYEQY
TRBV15 ATSGHMNTEAF
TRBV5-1 ASSLGEVGTEAF
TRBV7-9 ASRSTGTGGGYT
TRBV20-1 SARLGGAGANVLT
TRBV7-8 ASRLRGDRQETQY
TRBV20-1 SALEGGVTYTDTQY
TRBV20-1 SASWGSSGYEQY
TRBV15 ATTRGNYGYT
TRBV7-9 ASSKPGPLQGEQF
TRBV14 ASSQARVAYEQY
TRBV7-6 ASSRTSGGNTGELF
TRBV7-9 ASNRDTDEKLF
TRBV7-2 ASSKNGGFDTEAF
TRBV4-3 ASSQDLGFSEQF
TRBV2 ASSGDSHEQY
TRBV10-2 ASSQINRGNEQY
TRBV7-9 ASSLVRDYYGYT
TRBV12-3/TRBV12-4 ASSLRDNQPQH
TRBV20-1 SARGDSFFYEQY
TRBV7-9 ASSLEAGYT
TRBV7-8 ASSLSVVSRDTQY
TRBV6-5 ASTLQGENEQY